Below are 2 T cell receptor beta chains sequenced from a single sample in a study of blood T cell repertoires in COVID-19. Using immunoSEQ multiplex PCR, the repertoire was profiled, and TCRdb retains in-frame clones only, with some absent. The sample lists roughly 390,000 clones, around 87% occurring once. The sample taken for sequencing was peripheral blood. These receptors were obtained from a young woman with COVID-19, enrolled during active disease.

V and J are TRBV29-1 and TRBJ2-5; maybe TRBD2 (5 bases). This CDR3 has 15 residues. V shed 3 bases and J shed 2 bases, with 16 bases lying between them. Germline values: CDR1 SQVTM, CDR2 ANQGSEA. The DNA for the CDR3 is TGCAGCGTTGACTCACTAGGAGCCTTTCAAGAGACCCAGTACTTC. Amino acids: CSVDSLGAFQETQYF. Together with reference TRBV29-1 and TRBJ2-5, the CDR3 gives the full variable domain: SAVISQKPSRDICQRGTSLTIQCQVDSQVTMMFWYRQQPGQSLTLIATANQGSEATYESGFVIDKFPISRPNLTFSTLTVSNMSPEDSSIYLCSVDSLGAFQETQYFGPGTRLLVL.

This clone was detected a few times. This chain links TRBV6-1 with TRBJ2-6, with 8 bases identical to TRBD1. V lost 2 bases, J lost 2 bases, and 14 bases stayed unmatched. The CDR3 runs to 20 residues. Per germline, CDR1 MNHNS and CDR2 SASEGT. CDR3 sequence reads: CASSEYSPLNRGAGANVLTF. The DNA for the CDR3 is TGTGCCAGCAGTGAATATTCTCCCCTCAACAGGGGGGCTGGGGCCAACGTCCTGACTTTC.